This is a list of T cell receptor beta chains from one sample in a study of relationships among human T cell subsets. Each CDR3 protein gets one entry after TCRdb re-called the multiplex PCR reads with MiXCR. The sample includes fewer than 2,500 distinct CDR3 sequences, about 42% of them seen just once. Sequencing was done on a sample of activated T cells sorted from blood. The receptors stem from a middle-aged man in good health. The CDR3 runs from the conserved cysteine through the conserved F or W. A D gene is named only where the DNA matches it firmly. Where a row states a size, it is once, few, many or the class of an expanded clone; other rows omit it.

CDR3nt,CDR3aa,v_gene,d_gene,abundance,j_gene
TGCAGTGCCCTCCCGGGACAGGGGCAATTGAGCAATCAGCCCCAGCATTTT,CSALPGQGQLSNQPQHF,TRBV20-1,TRBD1,.,TRBJ1-5
TGTGCCTGGAGAGCACCCGGGGCAGGGTCATTAAGGGATACGCAGTATTTT,CAWRAPGAGSLRDTQYF,TRBV30,.,.,TRBJ2-3
TGTGCCAGCAGCTGGGGCTCCTACGAGCAGTACTTC,CASSWGSYEQYF,TRBV11-2,.,few,TRBJ2-7
TGTGCCTGGACAGGGATGAACACTGAAGCTTTCTTT,CAWTGMNTEAFF,TRBV30,.,few,TRBJ1-1
TGTGCCAGCAGTCCCACAGGGAGTCGAGGATACGAGCAGTACTTC,CASSPTGSRGYEQYF,TRBV28,.,few,TRBJ2-7
TGCAGTGCTATGCTAGGGACCCCTAGCACAGATACGCAGTATTTT,CSAMLGTPSTDTQYF,TRBV20-1,.,.,TRBJ2-3
TGTGCCAGCAGCTTAGCCGTAACCTACGAGCAGTACTTC,CASSLAVTYEQYF,TRBV11-2,.,medium-sized,TRBJ2-7
TGTGCCAGCAGCCAAGAGAAACTAGCGGGAGGCGATGAGCAGTTCTTC,CASSQEKLAGGDEQFF,TRBV14,TRBD2,few,TRBJ2-1